The 32 T cell receptor beta chains below come from one sample, sequenced in a study of T-cell reconstitution after alpha-beta-depleted transplantation in children. Molecular barcoding with unique molecular identifiers was used for the TCRbeta library. TCRdb reanalysed the PCR reads using MiXCR and keeps one entry per CDR3 protein. The sample has about 420,000 distinct CDR3 sequences; approximately 10% are singletons. Here the sequenced sample was PBMCs from the stem cell graft donor, taken from the stem cell graft. These receptors were obtained from a human donor who donated a stem cell graft to a child with acute myeloid leukemia.

This clonotype was seen a few times. The rearrangement joins TRBV27 to TRBJ2-7, with 9 bases aligning to TRBD1. CDR3 size: 13 residues. Looked up from germline, CDR1 is MNHEY and CDR2 is SMNVEV (reference sequence). V was clipped by 5 bases and J by 7 bases; unmatched bases: 6. CDR3 sequence (DNA): TGTGCCAGCAGTCCGGGACAGGGCGGTGAGCAGTACTTC. This codes for CASSPGQGGEQYF.

Ten or more counts support this clonotype. The rearrangement links TRBV10-3 to TRBJ1-5; TRBD1 is a possible D gene (5 bases). The germline V and J ends were trimmed by 0 bases and 7 bases, with 16 bases remaining between them. There are 16 residues in the CDR3. CDR1 is ENHRY, CDR2 SYGVKD, per germline. The CDR3 nucleotides are TGTGCCATCAGTGAGTCGTCGTTGGGGACGGGACAGCCCCAGCATTTT. As protein: CAISESSLGTGQPQHF.

This clonotype came up many times. This chain uses TRBV29-1 with TRBJ2-1; D not certain. The CDR3 consists of 14 residues. Germline V lookup: CDR1 SQVTM, CDR2 ANQGSEA. Trimming pared 2 bases from V and 0 bases from J, leaving 8 bases between. This chain's CDR3 is CSVELTSSYNEQFF. CDR3 bases: TGCAGCGTTGAACTGACAAGCTCCTACAATGAGCAGTTCTTC.

In this sample, this clonotype turned up many times. J is TRBJ2-1 and V is TRBV13; 7 positions agree with TRBD1. V was pared by 5 bases and J by 4 bases, with 5 bases of the junction left unmatched. The germline CDR1 and CDR2 sequences are PRHDT and FYEKMQ (reference sequence). This CDR3 is built from 14 residues. CDR3 sequence: CASSPPGQYNEQFF. For the CDR3, the DNA is TGTGCCAGCAGCCCCCCGGGACAGTACAATGAGCAGTTCTTC.

This clonotype was recorded at least ten times. The chain recombines TRBV12-3 or TRBV12-4 with TRBJ1-2; 8 bases are a match to TRBD1. V was clipped by 3 bases and J by 6 bases; unmatched bases: 3. There are 13 residues in the CDR3. As DNA, the CDR3 is TGTGCCAGCAGTTTTGACAGGGGAGATGGCTACACCTTC. This encodes CASSFDRGDGYTF.

The V and J genes are TRBV20-1 and TRBJ1-3; TRBD1 matches 11 bases. Trimming cost V 5 bases and J 8 bases; bases outside gene matches: 8. The CDR3 is 14 amino acids. Germline lookup yields CDR1 DFQATT and CDR2 SNEGSKA (reference sequence). CDR3 nucleotide sequence: TGCAGTGCTCCGGGACAGGGGGAAAGGGACACCATATATTTT. This codes for CSAPGQGERDTIYF.

This clonotype showed up just a few times. The rearrangement joins TRBV5-1 to TRBJ2-1; D is tentatively TRBD1 or TRBD2 (5 bases each). This CDR3 is built from 22 residues. V was clipped by 4 bases and J by 0 bases, with 32 bases between them. Germline V gene lookup returns CDR1 SGHRS and CDR2 YFSETQ. CDR3 sequence reads: CASSRTQGRAIREDSSYNEQFF. CDR3 nucleotide sequence: TGCGCCAGCAGCAGAACCCAGGGCCGGGCTATCCGGGAAGATTCCTCCTACAATGAGCAGTTCTTC.

This clonotype has a handful of counts. The chain is built from TRBV20-1 and TRBJ2-4, with a weak D call TRBD2 (7 bases). CDR1 is DFQATT, CDR2 SNEGSKA, per germline (reference sequence). V shed 3 bases and J shed 3 bases, with 12 bases lying between them. CDR3 size: 14 residues. DNA of the CDR3: TGCAGTGCTAGTGGGGGGGGGCTCAAAAACATTCAGTACTTC. Translation gives CSASGGGLKNIQYF.

The chain uses TRBV7-9 and TRBJ2-7, with TRBD2 matching 8 bases. This CDR3 has 13 amino acids. The V gene end was trimmed by 5 bases and the J gene end by 6 bases; junction bases not matched to a gene: 6. Per germline, CDR1 SEHNR and CDR2 FQNEAQ (reference sequence). CDR3 loop: CASSPGTRGEQYF. The DNA of the CDR3 is TGTGCCAGCAGCCCCGGGACTAGGGGCGAGCAGTACTTC.

This clonotype was found a few times. The chain joins TRBV4-3 to TRBJ2-7; possible D gene TRBD2, 6 bases. The length of the CDR3 is 13 residues. Per germline, CDR1 LGHNA and CDR2 YSLEER. V was shortened by 9 bases and J by 1 base, with 13 bases between the two germline ends. Written as DNA, the CDR3 is TGCGCCAGTGCCGCGGGGCAATCCTACGAGCAGTACTTC. This translates into CASAAGQSYEQYF.

This chain links TRBV27 with TRBJ2-7; D unresolved. The CDR3 length is 14 residues. V lost 6 bases and J lost 4, with 16 bases in between. Germline CDR1 reads MNHEY; CDR2 reads SMNVEV (reference sequence). The CDR3, as DNA: TGTGCCAGCAGACGAGCAGGTAGTCGGTACGAGCAGTACTTC. It specifies CASRRAGSRYEQYF.

This clonotype was detected a few times. The chain links TRBV7-8 to TRBJ2-5, with 8 bases matching TRBD1. From germline, CDR1 is SGHVS and CDR2 FQNEAQ. This CDR3 contains 14 residues. Trimming took 6 bases from V and 9 from J; bases not matched to a gene: 12. CDR3 nucleotides: TGTGCCAGCAGTACCCGGGACAGGCGGCTGTCCCAGTACTTC. Translating gives CASSTRDRRLSQYF.

The chain employs TRBV9 and TRBJ1-5; 10 nucleotides align to TRBD1. This CDR3 is 14 amino acids long. Germline V lookup: CDR1 SGDLS, CDR2 YYNGEE. V dropped 5 bases and J dropped 6; count of bases not matched to a gene: 5. CDR3 protein: CASRSGTGVQPQHF. CDR3 DNA: TGTGCCAGCAGATCAGGGACAGGGGTTCAGCCCCAGCATTTT.

The chain joins TRBV6-6 to TRBJ1-6; D might be TRBD1 (5 bases). The CDR3 loop spans 13 amino acids. Germline CDR1 MNHNY, CDR2 SVGAGI (reference sequence). V lost 6 bases and J 6 bases, leaving 9 bases between the germline ends. Written as DNA, the CDR3 is TGTGCCAGCAGCCAGGGCAGTAATTCACCCCTCCACTTT. It specifies CASSQGSNSPLHF.

This chain connects TRBV5-6 to TRBJ2-7, with D perhaps matching TRBD2 (5 bases). Germline V gene data show CDR1 as SGHDT and CDR2 as YYEEEE. CDR3 length: 16 residues. V shed 4 bases and J shed 4 bases, with 21 bases lying between them. The CDR3 spells CASSDRDLPLLYEQYV. CDR3 DNA: TGTGCCAGCAGCGACCGGGATCTCCCTTTATTATACGAGCAGTACGTC.

The CDR3 loop reads CSARDVRSGRFADTQYF. The DNA for the CDR3 is TGCAGTGCTAGAGATGTTAGGAGCGGGAGGTTCGCAGATACGCAGTATTTT. The chain is built from TRBV20-1 and TRBJ2-3, with 9 nucleotides matching TRBD2. J lost 4 bases, V lost 0 bases, and 11 bases had no gene match. CDR3 length: 17 amino acids. From germline, CDR1 is DFQATT and CDR2 SNEGSKA (reference sequence).

This clonotype occurred a few times. The rearrangement links TRBV12-3 or TRBV12-4 to TRBJ2-1; D may be TRBD1 (7 bases). V lost 1 base and J lost 10, with 20 bases in between. The CDR3 length is 16 residues. This CDR3 is CASSLVQGQRAGEQFF. In DNA form, the CDR3 reads TGTGCCAGCAGTTTAGTACAGGGACAGAGGGCGGGGGAGCAGTTCTTC.

The V and J genes are TRBV24-1 and TRBJ2-1; TRBD2 aligns across 7 bases. Germline V gene lookup returns CDR1 KGHDR and CDR2 SFDVKD. The CDR3 is made up of 13 amino acids. V lost 4 bases to trimming and J lost 10 bases; unmatched junction nucleotides: 6. CDR3 bases: TGTGCCACCAGTGAACCAAGGGGAGGGGAGCAGTTCTTC. Translating gives CATSEPRGGEQFF.

This clonotype was detected a few times. This chain connects TRBV29-1 to TRBJ1-1; 7 nucleotides line up with TRBD1. CDR1 is SQVTM and CDR2 is ANQGSEA in the germline V gene. The CDR3 extends over 13 amino acids. After removal of 7 bases from V and 2 bases from J, the junction contained 7 bases not matched to a gene. The CDR3: CSGSGQSNTEAFF. The CDR3 region has the DNA TGCAGCGGATCGGGACAGAGTAACACTGAAGCTTTCTTT.

The J gene is TRBJ2-1, the V gene TRBV6-2 or TRBV6-3; D is ambiguous. V shed 2 bases and J shed 4 bases, with 21 bases lying between them. In germline, CDR1 is MNHEY, CDR2 SVGEGT. The CDR3 is made up of 18 amino acids. The CDR3, as DNA: TGTGCCAGCAGTTACGGGAACAGAGGCGTCGGAGTATACAATGAGCAGTTCTTC. Amino acid sequence: CASSYGNRGVGVYNEQFF.

This clonotype was seen a handful of times. The V call is TRBV4-3, the J call TRBJ1-1; D ambiguous. The CDR3 contains 15 residues. CDR1 is LGHNA, CDR2 YSLEER, per germline. V was pared by 0 bases and J by 0 bases, with 8 bases between. CDR3 region: CASSQEITVNTEAFF. The CDR3 region has the DNA TGCGCCAGCAGCCAAGAAATTACGGTGAACACTGAAGCTTTCTTT.

This clonotype was counted a few times. The genes are TRBV29-1 and TRBJ2-2; 8 bases are a match to TRBD2. The germline V gene encodes CDR1 SQVTM and CDR2 ANQGSEA. V was pared by 7 bases and J by 4 bases, with 17 bases of the junction left unmatched. This CDR3 has 17 amino acids. CDR3 region: CSAETGLASGSTGELFF. CDR3 coding DNA: TGCAGCGCCGAAACAGGCCTCGCCAGCGGGAGCACCGGGGAGCTGTTTTTT.

V usage is TRBV7-8 and J usage is TRBJ1-2; TRBD1 matches at 8 bases. V was pared by 5 bases and J by 4 bases, with 9 bases of the junction left unmatched. The CDR3 contains 15 residues. Germline V gene sequence: CDR1 SGHVS, CDR2 FQNEAQ. CDR3 protein: CASSPREDRVYGYTF. The CDR3 bases are TGTGCCAGCAGCCCGCGAGAGGACAGGGTCTATGGCTACACCTTC.

This clonotype has a count of ten or more. The V and J genes are TRBV6-2 or TRBV6-3 and TRBJ2-7; D ambiguous. With 4 bases removed from V and 4 bases from J, the gap between germline ends came to 20 bases. Germline V gives CDR1 MNHEY, CDR2 SVGEGT. The CDR3 length is 16 residues. The CDR3 region is CASSSLDVPRGYEQYF. The CDR3 coding sequence is TGTGCCAGCAGTTCCCTGGATGTCCCTCGCGGATACGAGCAGTACTTC.

The chain links TRBV4-3 to TRBJ2-5, with TRBD1 matching 10 bases. CDR1 is LGHNA, CDR2 YSLEER, per germline. The trim removed 4 bases at V and 0 bases at J, leaving 11 bases unmatched. This CDR3 has 18 residues. CDR3 bases: TGCGCCAGCAGCCGACAGGCGGGTGGGACAGGGGACCAAGAGACCCAGTACTTC. Residues: CASSRQAGGTGDQETQYF.

This clonotype was seen a few times. The chain combines TRBV29-1 with TRBJ2-3; D gene unclear. In germline, CDR1 is SQVTM, CDR2 ANQGSEA. The CDR3 is made up of 10 amino acids. V was cut by 4 bases and J by 5 bases, with 4 bases left in between. Here the CDR3 DNA reads TGCAGCGTTGTCCTAGATACGCAGTATTTT. Its protein product is CSVVLDTQYF.

The gene calls are TRBV9 and TRBJ2-7, with 9 bases lining up with TRBD2. V shed 3 bases and J 1 base; nucleotides not matched to a gene: 11. Germline values: CDR1 SGDLS, CDR2 YYNGEE. CDR3 size: 17 residues. CDR3 nucleotide sequence: TGTGCCAGCAGCGCCGGGACTAGCTTCCACTCGTCCTACGAGCAGTACTTC. Its protein product is CASSAGTSFHSSYEQYF.

The sample holds many counts of this clonotype. The genes are TRBV5-1 and TRBJ1-4, with D possibly TRBD1 on 5 matching bases. V shed 2 bases and J shed 8 bases, with 22 bases lying between them. In germline, CDR1 is SGHRS, CDR2 YFSETQ. The length of the CDR3 is 17 residues. The CDR3 nucleotides read TGCGCCAGCAGCTTCATAGGCCAGTCGGGCCCAGGGGAAAAACTGTTTTTT. Translated: CASSFIGQSGPGEKLFF.

This clonotype has a single count. The genes are TRBV6-5 and TRBJ1-4; the D is unclear. This CDR3 spans 16 amino acids. Trimming stripped 6 bases from V and 5 bases from J, with 19 bases between. Germline V gene lookup returns CDR1 MNHEY and CDR2 SVGAGI. CDR3 residues: CASRYGSSITNEKLFF. DNA of the CDR3: TGTGCCAGCAGATATGGGTCTTCCATCACGAATGAAAAACTGTTTTTT.

This clonotype has a handful of counts. The chain joins TRBV25-1 to TRBJ2-5, with 7 bases that match TRBD1. After removal of 1 base from V and 4 bases from J, the junction contained 12 bases not matched to a gene. The germline gives CDR1 MGHDK, CDR2 SYGVNS. The CDR3 has 17 residues. The CDR3 loop reads CASSESPTGKGTETQYF. Here the CDR3 DNA reads TGTGCCAGCAGTGAATCCCCGACAGGGAAAGGTACAGAGACCCAGTACTTC.

This clonotype showed up many times. The V call is TRBV20-1, the J call TRBJ2-5; possible D gene TRBD2, 7 bases. There are 16 residues in the CDR3. Germline CDR1 DFQATT, CDR2 SNEGSKA (reference sequence). Trimming pared 0 bases from V and 0 bases from J, leaving 14 bases between. In DNA, the CDR3 is TGCAGTGCTAGAGATCTTGGCGGGGGCCACCAAGAGACCCAGTACTTC. It encodes CSARDLGGGHQETQYF.

In this sample, this clonotype turned up many times. This chain joins TRBV5-1 and TRBJ2-1; TRBD2 is a possible D gene (5 bases). The V end was cut by 0 bases, the J end by 5 bases, with 9 bases between. CDR3 length equals 14 residues. Germline-derived CDR1 and CDR2 are SGHRS and YFSETQ. For the CDR3, the DNA is TGCGCCAGCAGCTTGGCGTTCGGGGACAATGAGCAGTTCTTC. It encodes CASSLAFGDNEQFF.